Presented here are 24 T cell receptor beta chains from one specimen sequenced in a study of regulatory T cells in long-lasting Graves disease. Arm-PCR with iRepertoire HTBI primers amplified the CDR3 regions for these TCR beta libraries. MiXCR was run by TCRdb on the multiplex PCR reads, yielding one entry per CDR3 protein. The table lists some 450,000 distinct CDR3 sequences, around 22% of them singletons. The time point: persistent/refractory GD, antithyroid drugs over 5 years with positive TRAb. Isolated PBMC RNA provided the starting material for the TCR library. The sequenced sample was peripheral blood mononuclear cells (PBMCs), obtained when the disease was refractory, from a patient treated with antithyroid drugs. These receptors came from a female donor with Graves disease.

This sequence joins TRBV7-2 and TRBJ2-2; 10 bases line up with TRBD1. The CDR3 extends over 18 amino acids. Germline V gene sequence: CDR1 SGHTA, CDR2 FQGNSA. V lost 1 base, J lost 4 bases, and 9 bases stayed unmatched. CDR3 in DNA: TGTGCCAGCAGCTTAGAATTGGCCGGGACAGGGGCCACCGGGGAGCTGTTTTTT. Protein sequence: CASSLELAGTGATGELFF.

This chain joins TRBV12-3 or TRBV12-4 and TRBJ1-3, with 7 nucleotides matching TRBD1. Losses at the gene ends were 3 bases for V and 11 bases for J; bases not matched to a gene: 10. This CDR3 comprises 14 residues. CDR3 amino acids: CASSFGTAAGSIYF. The CDR3 DNA reads as TGTGCCAGCAGTTTCGGGACAGCAGCCGGGTCCATATATTTT.

This clonotype was seen more than once but under ten times. J is TRBJ1-2 and V is TRBV7-9; 9 nucleotides line up with TRBD1. There are 18 residues in the CDR3. Per germline, CDR1 SEHNR and CDR2 FQNEAQ (reference sequence). Trimming cost V 2 bases and J 0 bases; bases outside gene matches: 10. The CDR3 here is CASSLSGGTGRSNYGYTF. The CDR3 DNA sequence: TGTGCCAGCAGCTTAAGCGGGGGGACAGGGCGTTCTAACTATGGCTACACCTTC.

This clonotype showed up many times. The rearrangement uses TRBV28 and TRBJ1-2; D ambiguous. Trimming cost V 6 bases and J 2 bases, with 7 bases left between them. Germline CDR1 reads MDHEN; CDR2 reads SYDVKM. There are 12 residues in the CDR3. DNA for the CDR3: TGTGCCAGCAGCTTAACGAACTATGGCTACACCTTC. This sequence encodes CASSLTNYGYTF.

The J gene is TRBJ2-5, the V gene TRBV19; possibly TRBD2 for D (5 bases). The CDR3 extends over 14 amino acids. Trimming took off 3 bases at V and 4 bases at J, with 12 bases between the two ends. Germline CDR1 reads LNHDA; CDR2 reads SQIVND (reference sequence). The CDR3 reads CASSILVSAETQYF. The CDR3 DNA reads as TGTGCCAGTAGTATTTTAGTTAGCGCAGAGACCCAGTACTTC.

In its sample, this clonotype was seen many times. This chain uses TRBV28 with TRBJ1-4, with a weak D call TRBD1 (5 bases). This CDR3 has 16 amino acids. Germline loops: CDR1 MDHEN, CDR2 SYDVKM. Trimming removed 6 bases from V and 5 bases from J, with 19 bases in between. The CDR3 sequence: CASRPWIGTLNEKLFF. In DNA, the CDR3 is TGTGCCAGCAGGCCCTGGATCGGGACTCTGAATGAAAAACTGTTTTTT.

This clonotype came up a few times. The V and J genes are TRBV10-3 and TRBJ2-5; unclear D gene. CDR1 and CDR2 from the germline V gene are ENHRY and SYGVKD. CDR3 size: 12 residues. Deletions cut 5 bases from V and 5 bases from J, with 9 bases between. The CDR3 loop is CAISNPRETQYF. The DNA of the CDR3 is TGTGCCATCAGTAACCCAAGGGAGACCCAGTACTTC.

This clonotype was seen repeatedly, ten times or more. The chain couples TRBV2 to TRBJ1-1; D gene unclear. From germline, CDR1 is SNHLY and CDR2 FYNNEI. The CDR3 is made up of 14 amino acids. Trimming took 6 bases from V and 0 from J, leaving 11 bases between them. Here the CDR3 reads CASSPLGMNTEAFF. The CDR3 DNA reads TGTGCCAGCAGCCCCTTGGGAATGAACACTGAAGCTTTCTTT.

This clonotype showed up many times. The V and J genes are TRBV6-1 and TRBJ2-2; 9 bases are shared with TRBD2. Trimming cost V 2 bases and J 7 bases; bases outside gene matches: 8. Germline V gene data show CDR1 as MNHNS and CDR2 as SASEGT. This CDR3 region has 16 residues. The CDR3 region is CASSEMLAGRGGELFF. The CDR3 DNA is TGTGCCAGCAGTGAAATGCTAGCGGGAAGGGGCGGGGAGCTGTTTTTT.

This clonotype was observed at least ten times. The V and J genes are TRBV11-2 and TRBJ1-5; a weak D match, TRBD1 (5 bases). Per the germline V gene, CDR1 is SGHAT and CDR2 is FQNNGV. V lost 5 bases and J lost 4, with 12 bases in between. The CDR3 spans 14 residues. The CDR3: CASSATTANQPQHF. Written as DNA, the CDR3 is TGTGCCAGCAGCGCAACGACAGCGAATCAGCCCCAGCATTTT.

The chain recombines TRBV6-2 or TRBV6-3 with TRBJ2-3, with 9 bases aligning to TRBD2. V shed 6 bases, J shed 9 bases, and the junction held 10 bases outside the gene matches. Germline assignment: CDR1 MNHEY and CDR2 SVGEGT. There are 14 residues in the CDR3. The CDR3 here is CASSSGLASGTQYF. The DNA for the CDR3 is TGTGCCAGCAGCTCGGGACTAGCCTCAGGGACGCAGTATTTT.

This clonotype was counted at least ten times. The chain couples TRBV7-8 to TRBJ2-7; D is uncertain. The CDR3 runs to 12 residues. Germline CDR1 SGHVS, CDR2 FQNEAQ. V lost 4 bases, J lost 5 bases, and 9 bases lay in between. In nucleotides, the CDR3 is TGTGCCAGCAGCTCGACACAGAACGAGCAGTACTTC. Translating gives CASSSTQNEQYF.

This clonotype came up a few times. This chain links TRBV19 with TRBJ1-6, with TRBD1 identical over 9 bases. Looked up from germline, CDR1 is LNHDA and CDR2 is SQIVND (reference sequence). The CDR3 has 15 amino acids. V trimming: 10 bases; J trimming: 6 bases; junction bases outside the gene matches: 10. The CDR3 nucleotides read TGTGCCATCTACTTCCCGGGACAGGGTAATTCACCCCTCCACTTT. Protein: CAIYFPGQGNSPLHF.

This chain connects TRBV12-3 or TRBV12-4 to TRBJ2-3; 10 nucleotides agree with TRBD2. The CDR3 is 18 amino acids. V lost 4 bases to trimming and J lost 6 bases; unmatched junction nucleotides: 16. CDR3 sequence reads: CASSSRHLLAGRTDTQYF. The CDR3 nucleotides read TGTGCCAGCAGTTCCAGGCACCTACTAGCGGGAAGGACGGATACGCAGTATTTT.

This clonotype showed up many times. The chain joins TRBV20-1 to TRBJ2-5; 7 bases map to TRBD2. Unmatched junction bases numbered 9, after V lost 2 bases and J lost 0 bases. Germline V gene sequence: CDR1 DFQATT, CDR2 SNEGSKA (reference sequence). The CDR3 runs 16 residues. The CDR3 DNA follows: TGCAGTGCTAGATTGGCTAGCGGAAAGTACCAAGAGACCCAGTACTTC. Residues: CSARLASGKYQETQYF.

The genes are TRBV7-9 and TRBJ2-5; possibly TRBD2 for D (6 bases). CDR1 is SEHNR, CDR2 FQNEAQ, per germline (reference sequence). The CDR3 sequence is 14 residues long. Trimming took off 5 bases at V and 5 bases at J, with 15 bases between the two ends. As DNA, the CDR3 is TGTGCCAGCAGCGACACACTAGCTATCGAGACCCAGTACTTC. Amino acids: CASSDTLAIETQYF. Full variable domain (rest looked up from reference TRBV7-9 and TRBJ2-5): DTGVSQNPRHKITKRGQNVTFRCDPISEHNRLYWYRQTLGQGPEFLTYFQNEAQLEKSRLLSDRFSAERPKGSFSTLEIQRTEQGDSAMYLCASSDTLAIETQYFGPGTRLLVL.

This clonotype has a count of ten or more. The gene calls are TRBV27 and TRBJ2-7, with D uncertain. Germline V lookup: CDR1 MNHEY, CDR2 SMNVEV (reference sequence). This CDR3 has 13 residues. The ends were cut back, 4 bases at V and 1 base at J, with 8 bases in the middle. CDR3 nucleotides: TGTGCCAGCAGTTCCCACGGTTCCTACGAGCAGTACTTC. Protein product: CASSSHGSYEQYF.

Only a few counts were recorded for this clonotype. This chain joins TRBV3-1 and TRBJ2-7, with 10 bases lining up with TRBD2. Trimming took 2 bases from V and 6 from J; bases not matched to a gene: 4. The CDR3 sequence is 14 residues long. Germline assignment: CDR1 LGHDT and CDR2 YNNKEL (reference sequence). The chain's CDR3 is CASSQLAGVGEQYF. The CDR3 region has the DNA TGTGCCAGCAGCCAACTAGCGGGAGTTGGCGAGCAGTACTTC.

J is TRBJ2-1 and V is TRBV24-1, with D perhaps matching TRBD2 (5 bases). The CDR3 runs to 15 residues. Trimming took off 3 bases at V and 8 bases at J, with 16 bases between the two ends. CDR1 and CDR2 from the germline V gene are KGHDR and SFDVKD. The CDR3 loop is CATSDITSHGDEQFF. The CDR3 nucleotides read TGTGCCACCAGTGATATAACTAGTCATGGCGATGAGCAGTTCTTC.

Ten or more counts support this clonotype. This chain connects TRBV3-1 to TRBJ2-7; D possibly corresponds to TRBD2 (5 bases). Germline V CDR1 and CDR2: LGHDT, YNNKEL (reference sequence). V was trimmed by 0 bases and J by 3 bases, leaving 12 bases between them. The CDR3 has 15 residues. Here the CDR3 reads CASSQDQAADYEQYF. The DNA of the CDR3 is TGTGCCAGCAGCCAAGATCAAGCGGCCGACTACGAGCAGTACTTC.

This clonotype was counted ten times or more. The chain joins TRBV7-2 to TRBJ2-7; D remains ambiguous. Germline lookup yields CDR1 SGHTA and CDR2 FQGNSA. CDR3 length: 14 amino acids. V dropped 3 bases and J dropped 2 bases, with 11 bases sitting between them. Written as DNA, the CDR3 is TGTGCCAGCAGCTTGAATCCTGGTCCCTACGAGCAGTACTTC. It encodes CASSLNPGPYEQYF.

Concerning this clonotype itself: This may arise from a read error, as a much more abundant clone is one base away. The V call is TRBV28, the J call TRBJ2-7; D gene unclear. Germline loops: CDR1 MDHEN, CDR2 SYDVKM. The CDR3 is 12 residues long. The V end lost 4 bases, the J end lost 6 bases, and 10 bases lay between the germline ends. The CDR3 sequence: CASSSQRSEQYF. CDR3 DNA: TGTGCCAGCAGTTCCCAGAGGAGCGAGCAGTACTTC.

This clonotype was seen repeatedly, ten times or more. J is TRBJ2-7 and V is TRBV29-1; no firm D call. Germline V gene sequence: CDR1 SQVTM, CDR2 ANQGSEA. The CDR3 length is 12 residues. Trimming cost V 5 bases and J 1 base, with 9 bases left between them. In DNA form, the CDR3 reads TGCAGCGTTCTCGCTGATTCCTACGAGCAGTACTTC. It codes for CSVLADSYEQYF.

This sequence joins TRBV7-3 and TRBJ2-4; 8 bases agree with TRBD1. Germline values: CDR1 SGHTA, CDR2 FQGTGA. The CDR3 runs 16 residues. J was trimmed by 0 bases and V by 11 bases; bases with no gene match: 12. The CDR3 region is CAGSRDRLLAKNIQYF. The CDR3 DNA reads TGTGCCGGCTCCCGGGACAGGCTCCTAGCCAAAAACATTCAGTACTTC.